Presented here are 13 T cell receptor beta chains from one specimen sequenced in a study of Graves' ophthalmopathy and Graves' hyperthyroidism. RNA transcripts served as template for amplifying TCR beta CDR3 sequences. Second-round multiplex PCR came after a first-round RT-PCR that employed HTBI primers. TCRdb reanalysed the multiplex PCR reads using MiXCR and keeps one entry per CDR3 protein. Among some 48,000 distinct CDR3 sequences listed, around half were seen once. The material sequenced was peripheral blood. All receptors derive from an adult man with Graves' ophthalmopathy.

A note on this clonotype: A clone one base away is much larger, so this may be a read error. The CDR3 carries no conserved terminal phenylalanine or tryptophan, so it likely arises from a read error. This chain connects TRBV3-1 to TRBJ2-5; 8 bases match TRBD1. V shed 4 bases, J shed 2 bases, and the junction held 0 bases outside the gene matches. From germline, CDR1 is LGHDT and CDR2 YNNKEL (reference sequence). This CDR3 comprises 13 residues. For the CDR3, the DNA is TGTGCCAGCAGCCGACAGGGGCAAGAGACCCAGTACTGC. Translated, it gives CASSRQGQETQYC.

The V gene is TRBV19, the J gene TRBJ2-7; the D is unclear. Germline V gene lookup returns CDR1 LNHDA and CDR2 SQIVND (reference sequence). Trimming removed 4 bases at V and 3 bases at J, with 16 bases between. The CDR3 totals 15 residues. Written as DNA, the CDR3 is TGTGCCAGTAGTACGGCCGGGTCACCATTCTACGAGCAGTACTTC. Translated: CASSTAGSPFYEQYF.

To note about this clonotype: Germline and junction disagree at one end, which may indicate a read error. This chain joins TRBV5-1 and TRBJ2-4; D is possibly TRBD1 (7 bases). The CDR3 extends over 14 amino acids. Germline values: CDR1 SGHRS, CDR2 YFSETQ. In DNA form, the CDR3 reads TGCGCCAGCACTCAGGGGGGCGCCCTGAACAGTCAGTACTTC. The encoded protein is CASTQGGALNSQYF.

By sample share, this clonotype is medium-sized (0.01 to 0.1%). The chain has TRBV24-1 and TRBJ2-3, with 8 bases that match TRBD2. Per germline, CDR1 KGHDR and CDR2 SFDVKD. The length of the CDR3 is 14 residues. Trimming removed 4 bases from V and 10 bases from J; junction bases left unmatched: 9. CDR3 protein: CATSDYTRTSSQYF. Written as DNA, the CDR3 is TGTGCCACCAGTGACTATACCCGGACTAGCTCGCAGTATTTT.

V usage is TRBV15 and J usage is TRBJ2-3; D call uncertain. Looked up from germline, CDR1 is LNHNV and CDR2 is YYDKDF (reference sequence). The length of the CDR3 is 15 residues. Between the trimmed V and J ends, which lost 0 bases and 9 bases, there was a span of 16 bases. The CDR3 reads CATSRDFLGAGTQYF. The DNA for the CDR3 is TGTGCCACCAGCAGAGATTTTCTAGGCGCCGGGACGCAGTATTTT.

The chain combines TRBV7-2 with TRBJ2-7; D is tentatively TRBD1 or TRBD2 (6 bases each). Matching the DNA end better, TRBJ2-1 makes the J call doubtful. Germline loops: CDR1 SGHTA, CDR2 FQGNSA. This CDR3 comprises 15 residues. The DNA of the CDR3 is TGTGCCAGCAGCTTAGGAGGGGGGCCGGGTAATGAGCAGTTCTTC. Translation: CASSLGGGPGNEQFF.

This clonotype occurred many times. The chain recombines TRBV6-2 or TRBV6-3 with TRBJ2-5; no firm D call. The V gene lost 0 bases and the J gene lost 0 bases, with 5 bases spanning the gap. This CDR3 comprises 14 residues. Germline V gene lookup returns CDR1 MNHEY and CDR2 SVGEGT. CDR3 sequence reads: CASSYSIDQETQYF. CDR3 DNA: TGTGCCAGCAGTTACTCGATCGACCAAGAGACCCAGTACTTC.

The rearrangement uses TRBV19 and TRBJ1-5; TRBD1 matches at 9 bases. This CDR3 spans 14 amino acids. J was trimmed by 4 bases and V by 5 bases; bases with no gene match: 3. Germline V gene lookup returns CDR1 LNHDA and CDR2 SQIVND (reference sequence). The CDR3 DNA is TGTGCCAGTAGTGCGACAGGGGGGAATCAGCCCCAGCATTTT. Translation gives CASSATGGNQPQHF.

This clonotype has just one count. This rearrangement joins TRBV9 to TRBJ1-2; weak D call: TRBD1 (5 bases). The CDR3 extends over 12 amino acids. CDR1 is SGDLS and CDR2 is YYNGEE in the germline V gene. The ends were cut back, 0 bases at V and 12 bases at J, with 12 bases in the middle. CDR3 region: CASSVGQYVDTF. The CDR3 DNA reads as TGTGCCAGCAGCGTAGGACAGTATGTGGACACCTTC.

As to this clonotype: A read error may explain this, as a much larger clone is one base away. The chain combines TRBV28 with TRBJ1-1, with TRBD1 matching 7 bases. Unmatched junction bases numbered 2, after V lost 9 bases and J lost 4 bases. CDR3 length: 11 residues. Germline V gene lookup returns CDR1 MDHEN and CDR2 SYDVKM. CDR3 sequence reads: CASGTATEAFF. The CDR3 DNA reads TGTGCCAGTGGGACAGCCACTGAAGCTTTCTTT.

The sample holds many counts of this clonotype. V is TRBV19 and J is TRBJ2-2; TRBD2 matches at 10 bases. The germline V gene has CDR1 LNHDA and CDR2 SQIVND (reference sequence). With V trimmed by 5 bases and J by 0 bases, 12 bases remained unmatched. The CDR3 runs to 19 residues. The CDR3 nucleotides read TGTGCCAGTAGTCCTAGGGGGGTAGCGGGAGGTTCGAACACCGGGGAGCTGTTTTTT. Protein product: CASSPRGVAGGSNTGELFF.

This clonotype was seen ten or more times. The chain couples TRBV5-1 to TRBJ2-1; 7 bases map to TRBD1. The J segment lost 4 bases and the V segment lost 4 bases, leaving 8 bases of the junction unmatched. The CDR3 totals 15 residues. Per germline, CDR1 SGHRS and CDR2 YFSETQ. The CDR3 spells CASSPGQVPYNEQFF. CDR3 DNA: TGCGCCAGCAGCCCCGGACAGGTACCGTACAATGAGCAGTTCTTC.

This chain connects TRBV20-1 to TRBJ2-7, with TRBD2 identical over 8 bases. Germline V CDR1 and CDR2: DFQATT, SNEGSKA (reference sequence). This CDR3 has 15 amino acids. V shed 4 bases and J 5 bases; nucleotides not matched to a gene: 13. The DNA for the CDR3 is TGCAGTGCTACTCCGAGCTGGCGGGAGGACAACGAGCAGTACTTC. It yields the protein CSATPSWREDNEQYF.